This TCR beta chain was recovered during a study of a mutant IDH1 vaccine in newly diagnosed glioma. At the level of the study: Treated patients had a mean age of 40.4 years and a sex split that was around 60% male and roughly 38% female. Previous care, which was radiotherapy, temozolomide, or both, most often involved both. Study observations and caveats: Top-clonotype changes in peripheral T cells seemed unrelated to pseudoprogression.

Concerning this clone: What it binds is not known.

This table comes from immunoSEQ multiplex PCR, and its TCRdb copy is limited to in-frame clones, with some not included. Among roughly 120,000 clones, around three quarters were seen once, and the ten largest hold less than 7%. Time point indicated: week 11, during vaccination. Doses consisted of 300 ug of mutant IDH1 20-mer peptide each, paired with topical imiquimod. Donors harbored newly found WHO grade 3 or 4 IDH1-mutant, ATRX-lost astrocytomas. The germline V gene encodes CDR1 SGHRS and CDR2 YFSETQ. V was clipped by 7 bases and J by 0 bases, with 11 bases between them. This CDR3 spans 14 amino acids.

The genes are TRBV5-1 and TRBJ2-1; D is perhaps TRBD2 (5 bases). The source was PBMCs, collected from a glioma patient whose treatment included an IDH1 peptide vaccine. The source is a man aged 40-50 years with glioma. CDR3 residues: CASRRRTSYNEQFF. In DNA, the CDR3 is TGCGCCAGCCGGAGGAGGACCTCCTACAATGAGCAGTTCTTC.